This TCR beta chain derives from a study of blood T cell repertoires in COVID-19. Study at large: T cells, B-cell-depleted T cells, or PBMCs provided the cDNA or gDNA that served as material.

Original methodology: Nucleated cell number was recorded as an estimate derived from reference gene primer amplification. Profiled with immunoSEQ multiplex PCR; TCRdb holds only in-frame clones, not every one. V and J calls and clone size come straight from that table; D and trimming were deduced from the DNA. Seen here are more than 110,000 clones, around three quarters observed once, and the top ten hold roughly 14%. This CDR3 contains 18 residues. Germline V lookup: CDR1 ENHRY, CDR2 SYGVKD. The ends were cut back, 2 bases at V and 8 bases at J, with 24 bases in the middle. This TCR derives from a man older than 75 with acute or convalescent COVID-19. The sample consisted of peripheral blood. V is TRBV10-3 and J is TRBJ1-4; D not certain. CDR3 amino acids: CAISEGGRNTNLREKLFF. The CDR3 nucleotides are TGTGCCATCAGTGAGGGCGGCAGAAACACCAACTTAAGGGAAAAACTGTTTTTT.